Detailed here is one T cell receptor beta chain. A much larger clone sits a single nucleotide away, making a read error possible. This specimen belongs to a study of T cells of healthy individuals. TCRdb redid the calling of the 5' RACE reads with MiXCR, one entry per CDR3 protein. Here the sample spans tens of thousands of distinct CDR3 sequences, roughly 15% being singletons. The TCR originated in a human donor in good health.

This CDR3 reads CASSRRGRAFF. The CDR3 DNA reads as TGTGCCAGCAGCAGACGCGGGCGTGCTTTCTTT. The V and J genes are TRBV28 and TRBJ1-1, with D uncertain. Germline-derived CDR1 and CDR2 are MDHEN and SYDVKM. CDR3 length equals 11 residues. Trimming took off 6 bases at V and 11 bases at J, with 13 bases between the two ends.